This TCR beta chain was recovered during a study of OX40 agonist ivuxolimab in advanced cancers. Turning to the study itself: Under the entry rules, prior anti-PD-1, anti-PD-L1 or anti-CTLA-4 therapy was allowed, and about 38% had some.

This CDR3 has 14 amino acids. CDR1 and CDR2 from the germline V gene are SGHAT and FQNNGV. Trimming pared 6 bases from V and 2 bases from J, leaving 13 bases between. Assay used: immunoSEQ multiplex PCR; TCRdb lists only in-frame clones, some missing. The sample includes 70,000 to 90,000 clones, 85% of them seen just once. The sample consisted of CD4+ or CD8+ T cells sorted from blood, taken in a trial of the OX40 agonist ivuxolimab. This chain joins TRBV11-2 and TRBJ2-5; maybe TRBD2 (5 bases). The TCR sequence derives from an adult with an advanced solid tumor such as melanoma, head and neck, liver or kidney cancer. The CDR3 coding sequence is TGTGCCAGCAGTTTTGGACTTAATCAAGAGACCCAGTACTTC. Translating gives CASSFGLNQETQYF. The full variable domain, with the rest looked up from reference TRBV11-2 and TRBJ2-5, is EAGVAQSPRYKIIEKRQSVAFWCNPISGHATLYWYQQILGQGPKLLIQFQNNGVVDDSQLPKDRFSAERLKGVDSTLKIQPAKLEDSAVYLCASSFGLNQETQYFGPGTRLLVL.